The sequence of this T cell receptor beta chain was determined in a study of shared clonotypes between healthy human individuals. Naive CD8 cells lacked CD45RO, underwent positive selection for CCR7 and left out terminally differentiated effector memory CD45RA+ cells. A word on this clone: The antigen is undetermined.

CDR1 is SGHTA, CDR2 FQGNSA, per germline. The CDR3 consists of 13 residues. The study's findings and limits: Larger richness was generally estimated for naive than memory subsets.

Sequencing used immunoSEQ multiplex PCR; TCRdb keeps in-frame clones, though not all of them. The sample holds a few million clones, just under 95% seen once. This TCR derives from a young man in good health. Some clones in this sample may be carry-over from other donors' samples. The V gene is TRBV7-2, the J gene TRBJ2-7; D unclear. The J call could be wrong; TRBJ2-1 is a better fit for the DNA end. The sample taken for sequencing was naive CD8+ T cells from PBMCs. For the CDR3, the DNA is TGTGCCAGCAGCTTATCACTCTACAATGAGCAGTTCTTC. This codes for CASSLSLYNEQFF.